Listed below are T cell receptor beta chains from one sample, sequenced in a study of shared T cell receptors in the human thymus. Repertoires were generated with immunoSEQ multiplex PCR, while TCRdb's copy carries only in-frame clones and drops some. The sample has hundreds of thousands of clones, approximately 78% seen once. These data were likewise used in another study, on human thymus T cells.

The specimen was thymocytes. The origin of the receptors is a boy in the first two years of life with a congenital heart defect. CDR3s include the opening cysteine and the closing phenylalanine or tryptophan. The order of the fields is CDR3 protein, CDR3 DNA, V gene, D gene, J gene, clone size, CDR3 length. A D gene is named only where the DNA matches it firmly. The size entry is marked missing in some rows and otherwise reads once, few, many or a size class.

CASSHGALGLAGDRETQYF TGTGCCAGCAGCCACGGAGCCCTGGGCCTAGCGGGAGATAGGGAGACCCAGTACTTC TRBV4-2 TRBD2 TRBJ2-5 NA 19
CASSPRRQGAHGYTF TGTGCCAGCAGCCCGCGTAGACAGGGGGCTCATGGCTACACCTTC TRBV7-8 TRBD1 TRBJ1-2 NA 15
CASSLGTGNTEAFF TGTGCCAGCAGCTTAGGGACAGGGAACACTGAAGCTTTCTTT TRBV11-1 TRBD1 TRBJ1-1 NA 14
CASSSGQVIAYEQYF TGTGCCAGCAGCTCAGGACAGGTCATTGCCTACGAGCAGTACTTC TRBV5-6 TRBD1 TRBJ2-7 NA 15
CASSFTPAGGPVYEQFF TGTGCCAGCAGCTTTACCCCAGCGGGAGGGCCGGTCTATGAGCAGTTCTTC TRBV5-6 TRBD2 TRBJ2-1 NA 17
CASLWDTYYEQYF TGTGCCAGTTTATGGGACACCTACTACGAGCAGTACTTC TRBV19 NA TRBJ2-7 NA 13
CASSLGFGAGGSYEQYF TGCGCCAGCAGCTTGGGCTTCGGAGCGGGAGGCTCCTACGAGCAGTACTTC TRBV5-1 TRBD2 TRBJ2-7 NA 17
CPGGGPSTVDEQFF TGTCCCGGGGGTGGGCCCTCAACGGTGGATGAGCAGTTCTTC TRBV15 NA TRBJ2-1 NA 14
CASSYRQKETQYF TGTGCCAGCAGTTACCGACAAAAAGAGACCCAGTACTTC TRBV6-5 NA TRBJ2-5 NA 13
CASSLGSGGTYNSPLHF TGTGCCAGCAGCTTGGGGTCAGGGGGAACCTATAATTCACCCCTCCACTTT TRBV5-6 TRBD1 TRBJ1-6 few 17
CACQRTGDTEAFF TGTGCCTGCCAAAGGACAGGGGACACTGAAGCTTTCTTT TRBV30 TRBD1 TRBJ1-1 NA 13
CASSQTGGGEQYF TGTGCCAGCAGTCAGACAGGGGGGGGTGAGCAGTACTTC TRBV9 TRBD1 TRBJ2-7 NA 13
CASSDTSTDTQYF TGTGCCAGCAGCGATACTAGCACAGATACGCAGTATTTT TRBV2 NA TRBJ2-3 NA 13
CASSQGHGNTGELFF TGCGCCAGCAGCCAGGGGCACGGAAACACCGGGGAGCTGTTTTTT TRBV4-3 NA TRBJ2-2 NA 15
CASSSAGGSSYNEQFF TGTGCCAGCAGCTCGGCAGGGGGTTCTTCCTACAATGAGCAGTTCTTC TRBV5-4 TRBD1 TRBJ2-1 once 16
CASSEPLAGGNWELFF TGTGCCAGCAGTGAACCGCTAGCGGGAGGGAATTGGGAGCTGTTTTTT TRBV2 TRBD2 TRBJ2-2 NA 16
CASSTHRETYEQYF TGTGCCAGTAGTACTCACAGGGAAACCTACGAGCAGTACTTC TRBV19 NA TRBJ2-7 NA 14
CASCKRGEQYF TGTGCCAGCTGTAAAAGGGGGGAGCAGTACTTC TRBV28 NA TRBJ2-7 NA 11
CSLNYGYTF TGCAGTTTAAACTATGGCTACACCTTC TRBV20-1 NA TRBJ1-2 NA 9
CASSVGRRGGHHTCTDTQYF TGTGCCAGCAGCGTAGGCCGCCGCGGGGGGCATCACACTTGCACAGATACGCAGTATTTT TRBV9 TRBD2 TRBJ2-3 NA 20
CASRHQPLAGDYEQYF TGTGCCAGTAGGCATCAACCGCTAGCGGGAGACTACGAGCAGTACTTC TRBV19 TRBD2 TRBJ2-7 NA 16
CASSLGRAGGNHEQYF TGTGCCAGCAGCTTGGGAAGAGCGGGAGGGAACCACGAGCAGTACTTC TRBV5-4 TRBD2 TRBJ2-7 NA 16
CACNLAGGPDCNEQFF TGTGCCTGTAACCTAGCGGGAGGGCCTGACTGCAATGAGCAGTTCTTC TRBV30 TRBD2 TRBJ2-1 few 16
CASSLEWTSGGWGDTQYF TGTGCCAGCAGCCTCGAGTGGACTAGCGGAGGTTGGGGGGATACGCAGTATTTT TRBV27 TRBD2 TRBJ2-3 few 18
CASSPPPGGSYEQYF TGCGCCAGCAGCCCCCCGCCGGGAGGGAGCTACGAGCAGTACTTC TRBV4-3 TRBD2 TRBJ2-7 NA 15
CASSWGLAGGHYEQYF TGTGCCAGCAGTTGGGGACTAGCGGGAGGCCATTACGAGCAGTACTTC TRBV6-5 TRBD2 TRBJ2-7 NA 16
CAWSGTSRGFNYGYTF TGTGCCTGGAGTGGGACCTCCAGGGGATTCAACTATGGCTACACCTTC TRBV30 NA TRBJ1-2 NA 16
CASSWRAGGNTGELFF TGCGCCAGCAGCTGGAGGGCGGGAGGGAACACCGGGGAGCTGTTTTTT TRBV4-3 TRBD2 TRBJ2-2 NA 16
CSARDRDEQYF TGCAGTGCTAGAGATCGTGACGAGCAGTACTTC TRBV20-1 NA TRBJ2-7 NA 11
CSVGGSGDYEQYF TGCAGCGTTGGTGGGAGTGGGGACTACGAGCAGTACTTC TRBV29-1 NA TRBJ2-7 few 13
CASSLLRNRVPYEQYF TGTGCCAGCAGCTTATTGCGCAACAGGGTCCCCTACGAGCAGTACTTC TRBV11-3 NA TRBJ2-7 NA 16
CASSYRDRAYEQYF TGTGCCAGCAGTTACCGGGACAGGGCCTACGAGCAGTACTTC TRBV27 TRBD1 TRBJ2-7 NA 14